This T cell receptor beta chain was sequenced during a study of blood T cells in healthy people across ages. About this clonotype: Its antigen is undetermined.

The authors ran a second PCR of roughly 6 to 12 cycles using a sample-barcoded 5' primer and a J-beta primer mix. Each TCR beta cDNA got a 12-nucleotide random molecular identifier. MiXCR, applied by TCRdb to the 5' RACE reads, yields one record per CDR3 protein. Among over 500,000 distinct CDR3 sequences, 40% to 65% were seen once, and the ten largest hold about 13%. J lost 5 bases, V lost 4 bases, and 3 bases had no gene match. Germline V gene lookup returns CDR1 SNHLY and CDR2 FYNNEI. This CDR3 is 14 amino acids long. Notes on the study in general: Roughly linear declines in TCR beta diversity per million T cells occurred with age. Across samples, TCR beta diversity tracked strongly with naive T cell percentage. The study found more naive CD4+ cells and higher diversity in long-lived than aged donors.

This TCR was sampled from a woman of 80 years or more in good health. What was sequenced was blood. The chain links TRBV2 to TRBJ2-1, with 9 bases lining up with TRBD2. This CDR3 is CASSGSSGDNEQFF. The DNA for the CDR3 is TGTGCCAGCAGTGGCTCTAGCGGGGACAATGAGCAGTTCTTC. The complete variable domain, with remaining parts taken from reference TRBV2 and TRBJ2-1, reads EPEVTQTPSHQVTQMGQEVILRCVPISNHLYFYWYRQILGQKVEFLVSFYNNEISEKSEIFDDQFSVERPDGSNFTLKIRSTKLEDSAMYFCASSGSSGDNEQFFGPGTRLTVL.